One sample yielded the 21 T cell receptor beta chains listed below, sequenced in a study of naive and memory T cell subsets. Both TRBC1 and TRBC2 were covered by a beta constant-region primer of two equimolar oligonucleotides. Four rounds of PCR amplified the ligated cDNA using nested alpha and beta constant-region primers plus SP2. TCRdb re-called the UMI-ligation and nested PCR reads through MiXCR, storing one row per CDR3 protein. The profile shows 80,000 to 95,000 distinct CDR3 sequences, over 8.5% of them singletons. The specimen was naive CD8+ T cells from blood. The receptors stem from a human donor in good health.

CDR3 protein: CASSLALYREHQETQYF. The CDR3 coding sequence is TGTGCCAGCAGCTTAGCTCTGTACAGGGAGCACCAAGAGACCCAGTACTTC. V usage is TRBV7-8 and J usage is TRBJ2-5, with D perhaps matching TRBD1 (6 bases). V was pared by 0 bases and J by 0 bases, with 14 bases between. This CDR3 is built from 17 residues. Germline assignment: CDR1 SGHVS and CDR2 FQNEAQ. The full variable domain, with the rest looked up from reference TRBV7-8 and TRBJ2-5, is GAGVSQSPRYKVAKRGQDVALRCDPISGHVSLFWYQQALGQGPEFLTYFQNEAQLDKSGLPSDRFFAERPEGSVSTLKIQRTQQEDSAVYLCASSLALYREHQETQYFGPGTRLLVL.

The chain combines TRBV6-5 with TRBJ2-1; tentatively, D is TRBD1 or TRBD2 (5 bases each). V was trimmed by 0 bases and J by 7 bases, leaving 16 bases between them. The CDR3 covers 16 residues. Germline assignment: CDR1 MNHEY and CDR2 SVGAGI. This CDR3 reads CASSYSGQAVENEQFF. In DNA, the CDR3 is TGTGCCAGCAGTTACTCGGGGCAAGCGGTGGAGAATGAGCAGTTCTTC.

This clonotype was recorded a few times. The V and J genes are TRBV7-9 and TRBJ2-7; D possibly corresponds to TRBD2 (6 bases). Germline CDR1 reads SEHNR; CDR2 reads FQNEAQ (reference sequence). The CDR3 runs 15 residues. Trimming cost V 4 bases and J 1 base, with 14 bases left between them. The CDR3 bases are TGTGCCAGCAGCTCGGAGGGGTACCAGTCCTACGAGCAGTACTTC. Encoded protein: CASSSEGYQSYEQYF.

This clonotype was counted many times. The rearrangement links TRBV5-4 to TRBJ2-7, with 9 bases identical to TRBD2. Unmatched junction bases numbered 10, after V lost 4 bases and J lost 5 bases. This CDR3 comprises 15 residues. The germline V gene has CDR1 SGHNT and CDR2 YYREEE (reference sequence). CDR3 nucleotides: TGTGCCAGCAGCGCGGTCGCGGGAGGGATCCACGAGCAGTACTTC. It codes for CASSAVAGGIHEQYF.

This clonotype was counted at least ten times. V usage is TRBV28 and J usage is TRBJ1-1; no definite D call. The CDR3 runs to 13 residues. Trimming left V 2 bases short and J 0 bases short, with 4 bases between. CDR1 MDHEN and CDR2 SYDVKM come from the germline V gene. This CDR3 reads CASSLGVNTEAFF. The DNA of the CDR3 is TGTGCCAGCAGTTTAGGGGTGAACACTGAAGCTTTCTTT. The full variable domain, in which reference TRBV28 and TRBJ1-1 provide the parts outside the CDR3, is DVKVTQSSRYLVKRTGEKVFLECVQDMDHENMFWYRQDPGLGLRLIYFSYDVKMKEKGDIPEGYSVSREKKERFSLILESASTNQTSMYLCASSLGVNTEAFFGQGTRLTVV.

This clonotype was observed at least ten times. The genes are TRBV12-3 or TRBV12-4 and TRBJ2-7; 9 bases are shared with TRBD2. Losses at the gene ends were 3 bases for V and 4 bases for J; bases not matched to a gene: 7. CDR3 length: 15 amino acids. The DNA for the CDR3 is TGTGCCAGCAGTTTTGGTGGCGGGAGGGTGTACGAGCAGTACTTC. Protein sequence: CASSFGGGRVYEQYF.

V gene TRBV14 combines with J gene TRBJ2-1; a weak D match, TRBD1 (6 bases). Germline V gene data show CDR1 as SGHDN and CDR2 as FVKESK. This CDR3 is built from 12 residues. Trimming removed 4 bases from V and 15 bases from J, with 16 bases in between. The CDR3 loop reads CASSPVAGQMFF. CDR3 in DNA: TGTGCCAGCAGCCCAGTAGCTGGACAGATGTTCTTC. Together with reference TRBV14 and TRBJ2-1, the CDR3 gives the full variable domain: EAGVTQFPSHSVIEKGQTVTLRCDPISGHDNLYWYRRVMGKEIKFLLHFVKESKQDESGMPNNRFLAERTGGTYSTLKVQPAELEDSGVYFCASSPVAGQMFFGPGTRLTVL.

In its sample, this clonotype was seen a few times. The rearrangement links TRBV3-1 to TRBJ2-1; 8 bases agree with TRBD2. CDR3 length: 15 residues. The V gene end was trimmed by 1 base and the J gene end by 6 bases; junction bases not matched to a gene: 5. The germline V gene has CDR1 LGHDT and CDR2 YNNKEL (reference sequence). The CDR3 DNA follows: TGTGCCAGCAGCCAAGTTTCGGGGGGGGCCAATGAGCAGTTCTTC. It is translated as CASSQVSGGANEQFF.

The chain recombines TRBV7-2 with TRBJ1-1; possible D gene TRBD1, 5 bases. The CDR3 runs to 15 residues. V was clipped by 5 bases and J by 3 bases, with 16 bases between them. Per the germline V gene, CDR1 is SGHTA and CDR2 is FQGNSA. CDR3 nucleotides: TGTGCCAGCAGCCCGAGACGGCGGGGGTACACTGAAGCTTTCTTT. It yields the protein CASSPRRRGYTEAFF.

About this clonotype: A much larger clone is a single base away; this may be a read error. The chain has TRBV7-8 and TRBJ2-1; 7 bases agree with TRBD2. CDR1 and CDR2 from the germline V gene are SGHVS and FQNEAQ. With V trimmed by 5 bases and J by 9 bases, 16 bases remained unmatched. This CDR3 spans 16 amino acids. The CDR3 sequence: CASSANRWTSGVEQFF. For the CDR3, the DNA is TGTGCCAGCAGCGCGAACCGGTGGACTAGTGGCGTTGAGCAGTTCTTC.

This clonotype was recorded at least ten times. The chain is built from TRBV14 and TRBJ2-7; possible D gene TRBD2, 6 bases. The CDR3 runs 14 residues. CDR1 and CDR2 (germline): SGHDN, FVKESK. V lost 1 base, J lost 3 bases, and 10 bases lay in between. Here the CDR3 DNA reads TGTGCCAGCAGCCAAGGATGGGGGGACTACGAGCAGTACTTC. The encoded protein is CASSQGWGDYEQYF. Using reference TRBV14 and TRBJ2-7 for the parts outside the CDR3, the full variable domain is EAGVTQFPSHSVIEKGQTVTLRCDPISGHDNLYWYRRVMGKEIKFLLHFVKESKQDESGMPNNRFLAERTGGTYSTLKVQPAELEDSGVYFCASSQGWGDYEQYFGPGTRLTVT.

This sequence joins TRBV29-1 and TRBJ1-1; D might be TRBD1 (5 bases). The CDR3 has 13 residues. From germline, CDR1 is SQVTM and CDR2 ANQGSEA. With 7 bases removed from V and 4 bases from J, the gap between germline ends came to 16 bases. The CDR3 DNA reads as TGCAGCGCGGGGGAAGGGACCCGCACTGAAGCTTTCTTT. This sequence encodes CSAGEGTRTEAFF.

The chain combines TRBV4-3 with TRBJ2-7; D not resolved. The V gene's germline CDR1 is LGHNA and CDR2 YSLEER. This CDR3 spans 16 amino acids. The germline V and J ends were trimmed by 4 bases and 0 bases, with 16 bases remaining between them. The CDR3 DNA follows: TGCGCCAGCAGCCCGACGGTGACCGGCTTCTCCTACGAGCAGTACTTC. This sequence encodes CASSPTVTGFSYEQYF.

In this sample, this clonotype turned up many times. The CDR3, as DNA: TGCAGTGCTAGCCTCTCGCGTGGCTACAATGAGCAGTTCTTC. This sequence encodes CSASLSRGYNEQFF. The chain recombines TRBV20-1 with TRBJ2-1; D not certain. Trimming pared 3 bases from V and 3 bases from J, leaving 12 bases between. The CDR3 is 14 residues long. In germline, CDR1 is DFQATT, CDR2 SNEGSKA (reference sequence).

Ten or more counts support this clonotype. The rearrangement uses TRBV25-1 and TRBJ2-7; D remains ambiguous. The V gene's germline CDR1 is MGHDK and CDR2 SYGVNS. The CDR3 contains 11 residues. Trimming stripped 9 bases from V and 4 bases from J, with 10 bases between. The DNA for the CDR3 is TGTGCCAGTGGGTGGTCTTACGAGCAGTACTTC. It encodes CASGWSYEQYF.

This clonotype was detected many times. This chain joins TRBV28 and TRBJ2-7; TRBD2 matches at 14 bases. CDR3 length equals 16 residues. From germline, CDR1 is MDHEN and CDR2 SYDVKM. V was clipped by 6 bases and J by 2 bases; unmatched bases: 6. In DNA, the CDR3 is TGTGCCAGCAGCCTCAGGACTAGCGGGGGGACCTACGAGCAGTACTTC. This translates into CASSLRTSGGTYEQYF.

CDR3 protein: CSARGGGGNQPQHF. The CDR3 region has the DNA TGCAGTGCTAGAGGGGGGGGTGGCAATCAGCCCCAGCATTTT. V gene TRBV20-1 combines with J gene TRBJ1-5; weak D call: TRBD1 (5 bases). Germline V gene sequence: CDR1 DFQATT, CDR2 SNEGSKA (reference sequence). This CDR3 comprises 14 residues. Trimming removed 1 base from V and 2 bases from J, with 9 bases in between.

This clonotype was observed a single time. The chain employs TRBV6-5 and TRBJ2-3; unclear D gene. V was trimmed by 8 bases and J by 6 bases, leaving 9 bases between them. CDR1 and CDR2 from the germline V gene are MNHEY and SVGAGI. This CDR3 has 11 amino acids. The chain's CDR3 is CASRNSDTQYF. CDR3 nucleotides: TGTGCCAGCCGGAACTCGGATACGCAGTATTTT.

A few counts support this clonotype. The junction and the germline gene differ at one end; a read error may be behind it. The chain recombines TRBV19 with TRBJ2-2; possibly TRBD2 for D (6 bases). Germline V CDR1 and CDR2: LNHDA, SQIVND (reference sequence). This CDR3 region has 13 residues. The CDR3 region has the DNA TGTGCCAGTAGTATAGATGATTCGGGGGAACTGTTTTTT. The encoded protein is CASSIDDSGELFF.

This clonotype was seen ten or more times. The rearrangement joins TRBV10-1 to TRBJ1-1; D not certain. The ends were cut back, 5 bases at V and 4 bases at J, with 8 bases in the middle. The germline CDR1 and CDR2 sequences are WNHNN and SYGVQD (reference sequence). The CDR3 is made up of 12 amino acids. CDR3 amino acids: CASSSGTTEAFF. The DNA of the CDR3 is TGCGCCAGCAGTTCAGGTACCACTGAAGCTTTCTTT.

A remark on this clonotype: It may be a read error: a sequence one base away is much more abundant. The rearrangement uses TRBV19 and TRBJ2-7; 11 bases match TRBD2. CDR3 length: 15 amino acids. Germline V gives CDR1 LNHDA, CDR2 SQIVND (reference sequence). The CDR3 loop reads CAGSGGLAVSYEQYF. DNA for the CDR3: TGTGCCGGTAGTGGGGGACTAGCGGTCTCCTACGAGCAGTACTTC. The full variable domain, in which reference TRBV19 and TRBJ2-7 provide the parts outside the CDR3, is DGGITQSPKYLFRKEGQNVTLSCEQNLNHDAMYWYRQDPGQGLRLIYYSQIVNDFQKGDIAEGYSVSREKKESFPLTVTSAQKNPTAFYLCAGSGGLAVSYEQYFGPGTRLTVT.